The clone carrying this TCR beta chain was observed a few times. In the original analysis: Nucleated cell number was recorded as an estimate derived from reference gene primer amplification. Profiling relied on immunoSEQ multiplex PCR, and the TCRdb table lists in-frame clones only, not all of them. That table supplies the V and J calls and clone size; D and trimming were determined from the DNA. The repertoire holds over 55,000 clones, with 87% as singletons. The record originates from a study of blood T cell repertoires in COVID-19. Turning to the study itself: Samples taken during acute and convalescent COVID-19 were collected in the United States, Italy and Spain.

This CDR3 region has 15 residues. V was trimmed by 3 bases and J by 1 base, leaving 10 bases between them. Germline V lookup: CDR1 SNHLY, CDR2 FYNNEI. This TCR was recovered from a middle-aged man with active COVID-19. V usage is TRBV2 and J usage is TRBJ1-3; D possibly corresponds to TRBD1 (5 bases). The sequenced material came from peripheral blood. The CDR3 nucleotides are TGTGCCAGCAGTGATAACAGGTGGTCTGGAAACACCATATATTTT. It codes for CASSDNRWSGNTIYF.